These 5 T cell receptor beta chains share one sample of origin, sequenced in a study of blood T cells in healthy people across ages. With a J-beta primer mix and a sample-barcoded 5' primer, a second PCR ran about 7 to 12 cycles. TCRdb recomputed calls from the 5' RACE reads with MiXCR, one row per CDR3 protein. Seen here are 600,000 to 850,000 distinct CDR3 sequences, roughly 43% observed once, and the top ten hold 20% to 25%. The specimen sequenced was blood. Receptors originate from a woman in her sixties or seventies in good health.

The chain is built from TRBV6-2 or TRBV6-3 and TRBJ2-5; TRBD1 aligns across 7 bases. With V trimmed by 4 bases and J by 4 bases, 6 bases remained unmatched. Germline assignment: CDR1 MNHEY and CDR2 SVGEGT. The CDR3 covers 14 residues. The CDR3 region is CASSWTGLSETQYF. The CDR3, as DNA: TGTGCCAGCAGTTGGACAGGACTTTCAGAGACCCAGTACTTC.

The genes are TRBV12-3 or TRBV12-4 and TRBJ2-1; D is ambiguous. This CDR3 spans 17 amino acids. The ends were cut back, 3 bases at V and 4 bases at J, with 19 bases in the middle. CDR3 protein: CASSFPPWSSFYNEQFF. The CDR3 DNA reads TGTGCCAGCAGTTTCCCACCCTGGAGTTCTTTTTACAATGAGCAGTTCTTC.

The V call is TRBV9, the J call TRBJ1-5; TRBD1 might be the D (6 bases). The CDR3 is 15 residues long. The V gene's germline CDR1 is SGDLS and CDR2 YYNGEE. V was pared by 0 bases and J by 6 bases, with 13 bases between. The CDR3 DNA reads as TGTGCCAGCAGCGTAGGGACAGATGGGAGTCAGCCCCAGCATTTT. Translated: CASSVGTDGSQPQHF.

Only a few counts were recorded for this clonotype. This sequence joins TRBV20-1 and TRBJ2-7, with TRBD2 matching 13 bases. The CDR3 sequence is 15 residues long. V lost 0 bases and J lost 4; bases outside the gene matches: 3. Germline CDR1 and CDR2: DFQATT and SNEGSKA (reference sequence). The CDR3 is CSARDVLAGGYEQYF. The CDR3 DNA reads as TGCAGTGCTAGAGACGTACTAGCGGGAGGGTACGAGCAGTACTTC.

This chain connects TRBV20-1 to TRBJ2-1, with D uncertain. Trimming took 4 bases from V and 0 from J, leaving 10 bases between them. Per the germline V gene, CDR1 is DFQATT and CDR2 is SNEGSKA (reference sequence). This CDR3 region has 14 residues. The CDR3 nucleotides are TGCAGTGCTAAGGACCTTTCCTCCTACAATGAGCAGTTCTTC. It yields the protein CSAKDLSSYNEQFF.